This passage covers 3 T cell receptor beta chains from one sample sequenced in a study of vaccination and CD4 T cells after COVID-19. Described treatment: roughly nine-day PBMC culture with coronavirus spike peptide pools or control peptides (ViraFEST assay). Antigens of these TCRs are unknown. The Oncomine TCR Beta short-read assay generated sequence data from the DNA of cultured CD4+ T cells. TCRdb itself ran the PCR reads through MiXCR, one entry per CDR3 protein. The table lists some 12,000 distinct CDR3 sequences, about 50% of them singletons. Sequenced: CD4+ T cells from blood, cultured in vitro. The receptors stem from a human donor who had recovered from COVID-19.

The V call is TRBV6-2 or TRBV6-3, the J call TRBJ2-3; 7 bases agree with TRBD2. The CDR3 length is 13 residues. The junction had 3 bases not matched to a gene; V was cut back by 7 bases and J by 2 bases. Germline-derived CDR1 and CDR2 are MNHEY and SVGEGT. The CDR3 DNA reads TGTGCCAGCAACCGGGACTACACAGATACGCAGTATTTT. Residues: CASNRDYTDTQYF.

The chain couples TRBV28 to TRBJ2-5; 16 nucleotides match TRBD2. CDR1 is MDHEN, CDR2 SYDVKM, per germline. The V segment lost 3 bases and the J segment 4 bases; nucleotides outside the gene matches: 5. The length of the CDR3 is 17 residues. The chain's CDR3 is CASSLGLAGGPGETQYF. CDR3 DNA: TGTGCCAGCAGTTTGGGACTAGCGGGAGGGCCAGGAGAGACCCAGTACTTC.

The CDR3 DNA is TGCAGTGCTAGAGAGGGGGGGTCTAATTCACCCCTCCACTTT. It yields the protein CSAREGGSNSPLHF. This chain connects TRBV20-1 to TRBJ1-6; a possible D gene is TRBD1 (5 bases). V shed 0 bases and J shed 6 bases, with 9 bases lying between them. This CDR3 region has 14 residues. CDR1 DFQATT and CDR2 SNEGSKA come from the germline V gene (reference sequence).